Reported below is one T cell receptor beta chain. Some clones are missing from TCRdb's copy, which holds only in-frame ones; the method was immunoSEQ multiplex PCR. This table holds roughly 250,000 clones, about 84% found once. The data are from a study of blood T cell repertoires in COVID-19. This receptor was identified in a woman aged 45-65 years who had recovered from COVID-19. What was sequenced was PBMCs or T cells enriched from blood (not recorded which).

The CDR3 DNA sequence: TGTGCCAGCAGTTTAGGGGGACCCACGAGGGAGACCCAGTACTTC. Translating gives CASSLGGPTRETQYF. The J gene is TRBJ2-5, the V gene TRBV6-1, with D possibly TRBD1 on 6 matching bases. CDR3 length equals 15 residues. Between the trimmed V and J ends, which lost 5 bases and 5 bases, there was a span of 18 bases. Germline CDR1 reads MNHNS; CDR2 reads SASEGT.